Shown below are 9 T cell receptor beta chains from a single sample sequenced in a study of cytomegalovirus exposure and HLA in healthy donors. PCR used 60 Vbeta primers and 13 Jbeta primers. Clones were read by immunoSEQ multiplex PCR, and TCRdb kept only the in-frame ones, dropping some. In the table there are around 170,000 clones, approximately 71% of which are singletons. Sequencing was performed on PBMCs. The receptors shown here come from a girl between 10 and 17 years old in good health and CMV-seronegative.

This clone has a handful of counts. V is TRBV6-5 and J is TRBJ1-1, with D maybe TRBD1 (6 bases). CDR1 and CDR2 (germline): MNHEY, SVGAGI. V was pared by 0 bases and J by 1 base, with 9 bases between. There are 15 residues in the CDR3. The CDR3 region has the DNA TGTGCCAGCAGTTACTCGGGGGCGCCGAACACTGAAGCTTTCTTT. Protein sequence: CASSYSGAPNTEAFF.

V usage is TRBV27 and J usage is TRBJ2-3; 12 positions match TRBD2. The CDR3 consists of 16 residues. Unmatched junction bases numbered 10, after V lost 6 bases and J lost 6 bases. The germline gives CDR1 MNHEY, CDR2 SMNVEV (reference sequence). CDR3 in DNA: TGTGCCAGCAGCGATCTAGCGGGGGGGCCTGTGGATACGCAGTATTTT. Its translation is CASSDLAGGPVDTQYF.

Concerning this clone: The final CDR3 position lacks the conserved phenylalanine or tryptophan, pointing to a likely read error. No DNA is shown, since the ends of the CDR3 on it are uncertain; the CDR3 is the one TCRdb lists. CDR3 residues: CASRNDDRGI. The chain uses TRBV5-8 and TRBJ1-4; the table assigns TRBD1, which was not confirmed against the DNA. Termini included, the CDR3 measures 10 amino acids. Germline CDR1 SGHTS, CDR2 YDEGEE.

This chain links TRBV19 with TRBJ1-1, with 8 positions matching TRBD1. Germline CDR1 reads LNHDA; CDR2 reads SQIVND (reference sequence). This CDR3 region has 16 residues. The V and J ends lost 6 bases and 0 bases, in that order; junction bases with no gene match: 9. The CDR3 sequence is CASSRGQGVMNTEAFF. DNA of the CDR3: TGTGCCAGTAGCCGCGGACAGGGTGTTATGAACACTGAAGCTTTCTTT.

This clone was seen a handful of times. V usage is TRBV9 and J usage is TRBJ1-2, with D perhaps matching TRBD1 (6 bases). The germline CDR1 and CDR2 sequences are SGDLS and YYNGEE. Deletions cut 0 bases from V and 5 bases from J, with 17 bases between. The CDR3 is 16 residues long. The CDR3 bases are TGTGCCAGCAGCGTAGCTCTGCGGGGGGCTGGTTATGGCTACACCTTC. Translating it yields CASSVALRGAGYGYTF.

CDR3 DNA sequence: TGTGCCAGCAGCGTGCGGGTGGGAGGAAACACCATATATTTT. Its translation is CASSVRVGGNTIYF. The chain is built from TRBV9 and TRBJ1-3; D uncertain. The germline V gene has CDR1 SGDLS and CDR2 YYNGEE. V lost 2 bases to trimming and J lost 4 bases, with 10 bases between them. This CDR3 region has 14 residues.

This chain uses TRBV25-1 with TRBJ2-7, with a weak D call TRBD1 (6 bases). The CDR3 length is 15 residues. From germline, CDR1 is MGHDK and CDR2 SYGVNS. Deletions cut 6 bases from V and 3 bases from J, with 18 bases between. The CDR3 spells CASSMTGTTNYEQYF. DNA for the CDR3: TGTGCCAGCAGCATGACCGGGACAACCAACTACGAGCAGTACTTC.

V and J are TRBV19 and TRBJ1-5; 9 bases agree with TRBD1. V was clipped by 7 bases and J by 1 base; unmatched bases: 5. The germline V gene encodes CDR1 LNHDA and CDR2 SQIVND (reference sequence). This CDR3 is 15 amino acids long. The CDR3 spells CASTTGQGSNQPQHF. In DNA, the CDR3 is TGTGCCAGTACCACCGGACAGGGGAGCAATCAGCCCCAGCATTTT.

The chain is built from TRBV28 and TRBJ2-3; possible D gene TRBD1, 6 bases. CDR1 MDHEN and CDR2 SYDVKM come from the germline V gene. The CDR3 spans 12 residues. Trimming cost V 8 bases and J 2 bases, with 8 bases left between them. The CDR3: CASGGPTDTQYF. The CDR3 DNA is TGTGCCAGCGGGGGCCCCACAGATACGCAGTATTTT.